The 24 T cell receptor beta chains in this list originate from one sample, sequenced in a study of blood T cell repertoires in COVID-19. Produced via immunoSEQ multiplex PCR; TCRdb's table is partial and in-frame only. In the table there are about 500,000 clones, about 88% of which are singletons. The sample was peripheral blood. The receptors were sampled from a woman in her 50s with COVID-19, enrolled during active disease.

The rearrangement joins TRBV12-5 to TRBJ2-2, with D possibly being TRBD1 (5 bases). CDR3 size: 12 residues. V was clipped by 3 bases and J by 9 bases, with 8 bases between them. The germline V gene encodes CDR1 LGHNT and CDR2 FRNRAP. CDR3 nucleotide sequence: TGTGCTAGTGGTTTAGGGGAACGGGAGCTGTTTTTT. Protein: CASGLGERELFF.

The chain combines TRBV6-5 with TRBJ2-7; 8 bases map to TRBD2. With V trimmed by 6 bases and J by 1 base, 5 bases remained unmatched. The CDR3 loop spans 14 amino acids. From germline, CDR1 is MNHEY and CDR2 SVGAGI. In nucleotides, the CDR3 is TGTGCCAGCAGGGACGGGGGGGGATCCTACGAGCAGTACTTC. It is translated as CASRDGGGSYEQYF.

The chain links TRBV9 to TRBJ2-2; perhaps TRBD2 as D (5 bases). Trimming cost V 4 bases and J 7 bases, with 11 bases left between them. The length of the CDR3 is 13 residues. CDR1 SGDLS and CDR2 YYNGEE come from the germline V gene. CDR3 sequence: CASSSGLGGELFF. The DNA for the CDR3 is TGTGCCAGCAGCTCAGGACTGGGCGGGGAGCTGTTTTTT.

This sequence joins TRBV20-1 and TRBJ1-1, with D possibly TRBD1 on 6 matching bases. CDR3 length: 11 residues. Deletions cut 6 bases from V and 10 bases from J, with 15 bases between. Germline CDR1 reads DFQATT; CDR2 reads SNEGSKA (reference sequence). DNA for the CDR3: TGCAGTGCCTGGGGGGGGGCGTCAGCTTTCTTT. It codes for CSAWGGASAFF.

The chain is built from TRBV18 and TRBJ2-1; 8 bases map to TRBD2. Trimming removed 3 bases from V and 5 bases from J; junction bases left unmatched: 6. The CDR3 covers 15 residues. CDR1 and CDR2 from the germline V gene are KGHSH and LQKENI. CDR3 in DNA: TGTGCCAGCTCACCTTCGGGGGGGCCTAACAATGAGCAGTTCTTC. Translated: CASSPSGGPNNEQFF. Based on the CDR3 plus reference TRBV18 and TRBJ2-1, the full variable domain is NAGVMQNPRHLVRRRGQEARLRCSPMKGHSHVYWYRQLPEEGLKFMVYLQKENIIDESGMPKERFSAEFPKEGPSILRIQQVVRGDSAAYFCASSPSGGPNNEQFFGPGTRLTVL.

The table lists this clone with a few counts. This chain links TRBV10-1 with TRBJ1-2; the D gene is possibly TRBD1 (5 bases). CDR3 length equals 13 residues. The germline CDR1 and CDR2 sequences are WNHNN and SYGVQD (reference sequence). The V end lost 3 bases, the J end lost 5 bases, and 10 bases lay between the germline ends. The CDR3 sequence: CASSDRTQYGYTF. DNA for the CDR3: TGCGCCAGCAGTGACCGGACACAGTATGGCTACACCTTC.

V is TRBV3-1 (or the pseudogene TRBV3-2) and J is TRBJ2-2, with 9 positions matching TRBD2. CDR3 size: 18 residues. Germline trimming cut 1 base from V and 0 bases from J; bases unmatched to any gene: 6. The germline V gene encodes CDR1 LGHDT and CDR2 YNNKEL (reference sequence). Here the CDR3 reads CASSQGLAATANTGELFF. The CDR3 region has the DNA TGTGCCAGCAGCCAAGGACTAGCGGCTACCGCGAACACCGGGGAGCTGTTTTTT.

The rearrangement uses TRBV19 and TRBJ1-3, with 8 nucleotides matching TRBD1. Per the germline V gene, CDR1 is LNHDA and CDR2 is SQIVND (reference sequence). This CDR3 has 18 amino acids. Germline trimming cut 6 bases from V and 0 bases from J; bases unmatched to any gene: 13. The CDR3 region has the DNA TGTGCCAGTAGCCCCCGTACAGGGACAGGCCTCTCTGGAAACACCATATATTTT. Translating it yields CASSPRTGTGLSGNTIYF.

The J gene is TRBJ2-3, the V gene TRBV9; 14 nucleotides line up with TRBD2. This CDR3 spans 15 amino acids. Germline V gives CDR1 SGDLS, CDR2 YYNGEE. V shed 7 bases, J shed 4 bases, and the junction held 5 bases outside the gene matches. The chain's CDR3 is CASRPTSGGADTQYF. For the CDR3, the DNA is TGTGCCAGCCGACCGACTAGCGGGGGGGCAGATACGCAGTATTTT.

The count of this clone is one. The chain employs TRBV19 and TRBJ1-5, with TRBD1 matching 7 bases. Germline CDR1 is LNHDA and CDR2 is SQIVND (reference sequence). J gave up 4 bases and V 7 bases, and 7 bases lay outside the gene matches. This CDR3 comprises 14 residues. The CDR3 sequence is CASTLGQPNQPQHF. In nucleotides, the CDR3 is TGTGCCAGTACCCTGGGACAGCCTAATCAGCCCCAGCATTTT.

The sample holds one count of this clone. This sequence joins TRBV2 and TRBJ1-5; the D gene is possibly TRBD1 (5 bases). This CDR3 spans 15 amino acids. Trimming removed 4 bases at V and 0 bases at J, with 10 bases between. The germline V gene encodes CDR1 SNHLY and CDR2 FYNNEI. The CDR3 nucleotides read TGTGCCAGCAGTGTTGGGGCTCATAGCAATCAGCCCCAGCATTTT. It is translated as CASSVGAHSNQPQHF.

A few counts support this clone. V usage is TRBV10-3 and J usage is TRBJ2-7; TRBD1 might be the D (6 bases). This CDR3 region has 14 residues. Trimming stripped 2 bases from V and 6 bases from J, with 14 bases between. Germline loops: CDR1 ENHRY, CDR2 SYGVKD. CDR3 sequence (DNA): TGTGCCATCAGTGAGACTTTACAGGGAAGCGAGCAGTACTTC. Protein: CAISETLQGSEQYF.

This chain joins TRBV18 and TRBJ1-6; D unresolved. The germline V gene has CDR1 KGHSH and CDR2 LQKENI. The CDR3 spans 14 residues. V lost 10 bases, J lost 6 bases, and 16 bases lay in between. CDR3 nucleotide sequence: TGTGCCACTCCTTCGGCAGGACTTAATTCACCCCTCCACTTT. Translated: CATPSAGLNSPLHF.

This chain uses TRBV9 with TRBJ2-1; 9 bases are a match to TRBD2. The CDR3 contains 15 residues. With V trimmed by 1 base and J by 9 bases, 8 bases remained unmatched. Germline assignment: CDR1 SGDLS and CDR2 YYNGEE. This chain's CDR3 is CASSVTGGGASEQFF. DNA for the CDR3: TGTGCCAGCAGCGTAACTGGCGGGGGGGCCTCTGAGCAGTTCTTC.

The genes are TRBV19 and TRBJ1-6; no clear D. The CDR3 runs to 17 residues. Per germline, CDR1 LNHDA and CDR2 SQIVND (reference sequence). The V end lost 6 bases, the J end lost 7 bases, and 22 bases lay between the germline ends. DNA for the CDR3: TGTGCCAGTAGCCTCTGGGCTCGCGCAGGCGACAATTCACCCCTCCACTTT. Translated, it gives CASSLWARAGDNSPLHF. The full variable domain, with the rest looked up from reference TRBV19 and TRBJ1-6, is DGGITQSPKYLFRKEGQNVTLSCEQNLNHDAMYWYRQDPGQGLRLIYYSQIVNDFQKGDIAEGYSVSREKKESFPLTVTSAQKNPTAFYLCASSLWARAGDNSPLHFGNGTRLTVT.

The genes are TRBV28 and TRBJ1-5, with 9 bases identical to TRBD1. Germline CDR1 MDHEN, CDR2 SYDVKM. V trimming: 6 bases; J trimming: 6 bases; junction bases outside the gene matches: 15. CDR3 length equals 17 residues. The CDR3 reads CASRPGTGYLRFQPQHF. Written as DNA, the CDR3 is TGTGCCAGCAGGCCCGGGACAGGGTACCTAAGGTTTCAGCCCCAGCATTTT. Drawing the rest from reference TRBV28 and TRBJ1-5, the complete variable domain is DVKVTQSSRYLVKRTGEKVFLECVQDMDHENMFWYRQDPGLGLRLIYFSYDVKMKEKGDIPEGYSVSREKKERFSLILESASTNQTSMYLCASRPGTGYLRFQPQHFGDGTRLSIL.

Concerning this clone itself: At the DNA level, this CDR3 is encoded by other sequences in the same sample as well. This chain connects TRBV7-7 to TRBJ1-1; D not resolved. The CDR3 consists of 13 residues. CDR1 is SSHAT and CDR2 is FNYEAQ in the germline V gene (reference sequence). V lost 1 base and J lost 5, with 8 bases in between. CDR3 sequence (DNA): TGTGCCAGCAGCTTAGATCGCGATACTGAAGCTTTCTTT. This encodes CASSLDRDTEAFF.

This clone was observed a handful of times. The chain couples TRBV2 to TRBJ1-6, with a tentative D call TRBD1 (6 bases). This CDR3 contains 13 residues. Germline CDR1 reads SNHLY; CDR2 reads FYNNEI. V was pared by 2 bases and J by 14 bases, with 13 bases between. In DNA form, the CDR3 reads TGTGCCAGCAGTGAACAGGGGAGCACCACCCTCCACTTT. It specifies CASSEQGSTTLHF.

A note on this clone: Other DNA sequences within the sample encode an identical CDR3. The CDR3 coding sequence is TGTGCCAGCAGTTTAAGGCGGGCTTTCTTT. The encoded protein is CASSLRRAFF. The gene calls are TRBV12-3 or TRBV12-4 and TRBJ1-1; D is ambiguous. The V gene lost 2 bases and the J gene lost 11 bases, with 6 bases spanning the gap. This CDR3 is built from 10 residues.

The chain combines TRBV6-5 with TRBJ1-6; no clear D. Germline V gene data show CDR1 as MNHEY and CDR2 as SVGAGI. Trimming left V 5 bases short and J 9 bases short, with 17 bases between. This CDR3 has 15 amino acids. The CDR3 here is CASSPLPLASSPLHF. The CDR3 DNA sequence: TGTGCCAGCAGTCCCCTGCCCTTAGCATCTTCACCCCTCCACTTT.

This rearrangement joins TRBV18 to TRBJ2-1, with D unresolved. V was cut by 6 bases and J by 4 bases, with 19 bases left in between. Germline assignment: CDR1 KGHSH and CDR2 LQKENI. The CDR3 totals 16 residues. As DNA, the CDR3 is TGTGCCAGCTCGTCAGAATTTGCCTCCAATTACAATGAGCAGTTCTTC. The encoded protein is CASSSEFASNYNEQFF.

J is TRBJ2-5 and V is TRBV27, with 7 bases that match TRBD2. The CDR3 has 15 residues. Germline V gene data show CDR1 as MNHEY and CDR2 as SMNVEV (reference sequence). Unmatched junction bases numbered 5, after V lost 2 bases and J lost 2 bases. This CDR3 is CASSLSAGRQETQYF. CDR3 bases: TGTGCCAGCAGTTTAAGCGCCGGGAGGCAAGAGACCCAGTACTTC.

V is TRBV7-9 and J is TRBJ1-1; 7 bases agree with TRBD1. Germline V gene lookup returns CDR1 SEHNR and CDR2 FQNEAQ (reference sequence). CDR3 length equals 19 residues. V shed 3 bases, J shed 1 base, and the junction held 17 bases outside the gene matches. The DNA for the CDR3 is TGTGCCAGCAGCTTCTCCTCTCATACAGGGGAGAAGGGGAACACTGAAGCTTTCTTT. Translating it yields CASSFSSHTGEKGNTEAFF.

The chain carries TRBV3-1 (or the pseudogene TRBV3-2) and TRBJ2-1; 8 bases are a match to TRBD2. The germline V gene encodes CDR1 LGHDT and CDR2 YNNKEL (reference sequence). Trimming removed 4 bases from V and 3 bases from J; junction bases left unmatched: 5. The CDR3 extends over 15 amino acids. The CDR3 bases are TGTGCCAGCAGCCTCACGGGGGGGTACTACAATGAGCAGTTCTTC. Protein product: CASSLTGGYYNEQFF.